The clone carrying this TCR beta chain occurred once. This CDR3 spans 13 amino acids. CDR1 is MNHEY, CDR2 SMNVEV, per germline (reference sequence). V lost 6 bases and J 1 base, leaving 10 bases between the germline ends. Only in-frame clones appear in the TCRdb table, and some are missing; sequencing was by immunoSEQ multiplex PCR. This table has about 100,000 clones, roughly 84% appearing once. The record originates from a study of control samples from healthy donors and cancer patients. The sequenced sample consisted of blood. The source of this sequence is a woman in her forties or fifties in good health. The chain employs TRBV27 and TRBJ2-7; no clear D. For the CDR3, the DNA is TGTGCCAGCAGCTACGGATTGTCCTACGAGCAGTACTTC. This codes for CASSYGLSYEQYF.